This T cell receptor beta chain appears in the sequencing data of a study of cytomegalovirus exposure and HLA in healthy donors. This clone was found a few times. PCR was performed using 60 Vbeta and 13 Jbeta primers. The method was immunoSEQ multiplex PCR; TCRdb's version includes in-frame clones alone and lacks a portion of them. The profile shows around 40,000 clones, approximately 80% of them singletons. V lost 2 bases to trimming and J lost 6 bases, with 16 bases between them. From germline, CDR1 is KGHSH and CDR2 LQKENI. There are 15 residues in the CDR3. This receptor was obtained from a man aged 25 to 40 in good health and CMV-seronegative. This chain uses TRBV18 with TRBJ1-2; no clear D. The material sequenced was PBMCs. The CDR3 protein is CASSPSATPTDGYTF. Written as DNA, the CDR3 is TGTGCCAGCTCACCATCCGCGACACCCACTGATGGCTACACCTTC.